The rows below give T cell receptor beta chains drawn from one sample of a study of cytomegalovirus exposure and HLA in healthy donors. TCRdb's table, derived via immunoSEQ multiplex PCR, lists solely in-frame clones and lacks some. The top ten clones hold about 0.58% of a sample with approximately 240,000 clones, roughly 79% of them seen once. The sequenced sample was PBMCs. The origin of the receptors is a woman in her thirties or forties in good health and CMV-seronegative. Both conserved end residues are part of each CDR3. Fields, in order: V gene, J gene, CDR3 protein.

>TRBV4-1|TRBJ1-1
CASSQEALRDTEAFF
>TRBV11-3|TRBJ2-7
CASTQGQGVSEQYF
>TRBV5-8|TRBJ2-3
CASSTIAATDTQYF
>TRBV29-1|TRBJ1-2
CSDQTGEGGYTF
>TRBV19|TRBJ1-1
CASTSWGGPRSMNTEAFF
>TRBV5-1|TRBJ1-1
CASSLLGTTALNTEAFF
>TRBV13|TRBJ2-3
CASSLRPGSSPDTQYF
>TRBV4-3|TRBJ2-3
CASSQETGTTDTQYF
>TRBV7-9|TRBJ1-6
CASSRGQTNSPLHF
>TRBV11-3|TRBJ1-3
CASSFGTGNSGNTIYF
>TRBV6-1|TRBJ1-5
CAGSAGTGGGRPQHF
>TRBV4-2|TRBJ1-4
CASSPSWTATNEKLFF
>TRBV7-6|TRBJ2-5
CASSLRQGETQYF
>TRBV4-2|TRBJ2-2
CASSQEPDLLGDGELFF
>TRBV28|TRBJ1-2
CAGGGNYGYTF
>TRBV7-9|TRBJ1-4
CASSSQSPLGTVKEKLFF
>TRBV11-2|TRBJ1-3
CASSQGGFWDFSGNTIYF
>TRBV29-1|TRBJ2-3
CSVEGGTDTQYF
>TRBV5-1|TRBJ2-5
CASSLVGADQETQYF
>TRBV10-3|TRBJ2-1
CAALGTPGTSQFF
>TRBV19|TRBJ1-5
CASSIGGVEPQHF
>TRBV11-3|TRBJ2-5
CASSLRGQGSDQETQYF
>TRBV5-1|TRBJ2-7
CASSLGAGTSGAYEQYF
>TRBV4-3|TRBJ1-6
CASSPQGTYSPLHF
>TRBV13|TRBJ2-1
CASSRGQYNEQFF
>TRBV28|TRBJ2-4
CASSRNPGQTVKNIQYF
>TRBV6-1|TRBJ2-4
CASSDPGNIQYF
>TRBV5-1|TRBJ2-7
CASSTTGGNYEQYF
>TRBV12-5|TRBJ1-2
CASGSMTAYGYTF
>TRBV25-1|TRBJ1-1
CASSGTGRNTEAFF
>TRBV6-5|TRBJ2-7
CASSPDGTSYEQYF
>TRBV7-3|TRBJ2-2
CASSPRRLAENTGELFF
>TRBV7-2|TRBJ1-1
CASSIRGQGLTEAFF
>TRBV28|TRBJ1-1
CASGGGALNTEAFF
>TRBV27|TRBJ2-3
CASSRLAGSTDTQYF
>TRBV6-5|TRBJ1-4
CASSFASDSTNEKLFF
>TRBV27|TRBJ2-2
CASTKRTSGGTGELFF
>TRBV14|TRBJ2-4
CASSLGTAESRIAKNIQYF
>TRBV2|TRBJ2-1
CASNPPRGHPYNEQFF
>TRBV4-1|TRBJ1-5
CASSQAPSTGNNQPQHF
>TRBV7-9|TRBJ2-7
CASSQTSGGAYEQYF
>TRBV9|TRBJ2-5
CASSATGVTQETQYF
>TRBV5-4|TRBJ2-1
CASSDTSGNEQFF
>TRBV7-9|TRBJ2-4
CASSPGQGIGNIQYF
>TRBV7-7|TRBJ2-2
CASSSDRGHTGELFF
>TRBV5-4|TRBJ1-1
CASSLGDYRGGTEAFF
>TRBV6-1|TRBJ1-2
CASSEVSGGYYGYTF